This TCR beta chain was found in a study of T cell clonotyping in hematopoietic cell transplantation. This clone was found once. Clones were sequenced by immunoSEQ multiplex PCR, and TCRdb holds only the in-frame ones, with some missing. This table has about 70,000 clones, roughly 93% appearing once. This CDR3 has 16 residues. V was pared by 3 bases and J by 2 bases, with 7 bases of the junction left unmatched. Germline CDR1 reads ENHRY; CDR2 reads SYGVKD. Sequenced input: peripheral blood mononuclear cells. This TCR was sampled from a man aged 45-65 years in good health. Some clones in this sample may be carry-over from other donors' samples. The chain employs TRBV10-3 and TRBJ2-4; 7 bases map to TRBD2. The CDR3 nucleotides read TGTGCCATCAGTGACGGGGAGGGTGTTACCAAAAACATTCAGTACTTC. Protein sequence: CAISDGEGVTKNIQYF.